This T cell receptor (beta chain) originates from a study of T cell responses to AZD1222 COVID-19 vaccine. Pooling of second doses given at about 4 or about 12 weeks was done. Produced via immunoSEQ multiplex PCR; TCRdb's table is partial and in-frame only. The sample has over 120,000 clones, approximately 90% seen once. The junction had 5 bases not matched to a gene; V was cut back by 0 bases and J by 2 bases. The CDR3 is 16 residues long. Germline V gene sequence: CDR1 SGHTS, CDR2 YDEGEE. This specimen was peripheral blood, taken 28 days after the second AZD1222 dose. The rearrangement links TRBV5-8 to TRBJ2-7; TRBD2 matches 10 bases. This clonotype was sampled from an adult who received the AZD1222 COVID-19 vaccine. The CDR3 DNA sequence: TGTGCCAGCAGCTTGGGACCGGGACTAGCGACCTACGAGCAGTACTTC. This translates into CASSLGPGLATYEQYF.